This TCR beta chain was recorded in a study of PD-L1 blockade in urothelial cancer. Turning to the study itself: About 90% of the 29 patients were men with bladder-origin urothelial cancer. Study-wide findings and caveats: At the 3-week point, tumor-associated blood clones expanded more in durable-benefit patients.

Concerning this clone itself: Its antigen is currently unknown.

Regarding time point: pretreatment peripheral blood. Measured with immunoSEQ multiplex PCR; TCRdb has only the in-frame clones, and not every one. The sample has approximately 67,000 clones, around 87% seen once; the top ten hold about 15%. The germline V gene has CDR1 MNHEY and CDR2 SMNVEV (reference sequence). This CDR3 has 15 amino acids. Trimming removed 6 bases at V and 1 base at J, with 13 bases between. The sequence was obtained from a man aged 60 to 75 with urothelial cancer. This sequence joins TRBV27 and TRBJ2-1; possible D gene TRBD1, 6 bases. The material sequenced was PBMCs, taken around atezolizumab (anti-PD-L1) treatment. CDR3 in DNA: TGTGCCAGCAGGAGGAACAGGGAGTCCTACAATGAGCAGTTCTTC. This codes for CASRRNRESYNEQFF.